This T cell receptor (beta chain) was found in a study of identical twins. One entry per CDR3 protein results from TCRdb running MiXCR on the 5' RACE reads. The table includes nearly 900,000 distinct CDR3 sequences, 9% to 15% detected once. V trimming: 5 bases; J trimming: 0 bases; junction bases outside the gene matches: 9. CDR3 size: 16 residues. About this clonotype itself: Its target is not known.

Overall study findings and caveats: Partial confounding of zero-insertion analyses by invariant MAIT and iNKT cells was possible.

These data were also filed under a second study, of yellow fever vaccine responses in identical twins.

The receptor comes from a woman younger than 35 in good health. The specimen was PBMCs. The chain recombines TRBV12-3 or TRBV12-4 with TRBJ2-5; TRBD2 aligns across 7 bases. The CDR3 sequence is CASSRTRGEYQETQYF. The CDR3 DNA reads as TGTGCCAGCAGTAGGACTCGGGGGGAGTACCAAGAGACCCAGTACTTC.